This T cell receptor (beta chain) was identified in a study of OX40 agonist ivuxolimab in advanced cancers. In the study overall: Patients enrolled in dose escalation were diagnosed with hepatocellular carcinoma, melanoma, renal cell or head and neck cancer. Earlier treatment with anti-PD-1, anti-PD-L1 or anti-CTLA-4 was permitted, and roughly 40% had received some.

This table comes from immunoSEQ multiplex PCR, and its TCRdb copy is limited to in-frame clones, with some not included. The data hold about 68,000 clones, with over 75% observed a single time. Study results and limitations: Compared with CD4+, CD8+ T cells on average had more expanded clones.

V was clipped by 5 bases and J by 8 bases; unmatched bases: 9. There are 15 residues in the CDR3. Germline CDR1 and CDR2: SGHVT and SQSDAQ. This clone was seen only once. Antigen: not known. Specimen: CD4+ or CD8+ T cells sorted from blood, collected in a trial of the OX40 agonist ivuxolimab. The chain links TRBV7-4 to TRBJ2-1, with 10 bases matching TRBD1. The sequence derives from an adult with an advanced solid tumor such as melanoma, head and neck, liver or kidney cancer. In DNA form, the CDR3 reads TGTGCCAGCAGCCGCTCGGACAGGGGGGGACATGAGCAGTTCTTC. Its translation is CASSRSDRGGHEQFF.